This is a list of T cell receptor beta chains from one sample in a study of HIV-infected patients and healthy controls. TCRdb re-analysed the 5' RACE reads in MiXCR, keeping a single row per CDR3 protein. The profile shows some 8,900 distinct CDR3 sequences, about 8% of them singletons. The sample consisted of blood, taken during antiretroviral therapy. These receptors all come from an adult with HIV infection. Both conserved end residues are part of each CDR3. The D gene is left open where the match is weak. Clone size is not always given. Where it is, it says once, few, many or a class for expanded clones.

V	length	D	size	J	CDR3	DNA
TRBV7-9	14	-	medium-sized	TRBJ2-3	CASSLGTRQDTQYF	TGTGCCAGCAGCCTTGGAACCAGGCAAGATACGCAGTATTTT
TRBV5-6	12	-	few	TRBJ2-7	CASSFEGIEQYF	TGTGCCAGCAGCTTCGAGGGAATCGAGCAGTACTTC
TRBV24-1	18	-	medium-sized	TRBJ2-1	CATSDSSLGGGPYNEQFF	TGTGCCACCAGTGATTCGTCGTTGGGGGGAGGCCCTTACAATGAGCAGTTCTTC
TRBV10-2	13	-	many	TRBJ2-5	CASSGGQFETQYF	TGCGCCAGCAGTGGCGGACAGTTTGAGACCCAGTACTTC
TRBV5-1	15	-	few	TRBJ1-6	CASSLRSATDSPLHF	TGCGCCAGCAGCTTGCGGTCAGCGACAGATTCACCCCTCCACTTT
TRBV6-5	15	-	many	TRBJ2-7	CASSPLWSGSHEQYF	TGTGCCAGCAGTCCTCTCTGGTCAGGGTCCCACGAGCAGTACTTC
TRBV6-5	12	-	medium-sized	TRBJ2-7	CASKDRGYEQYF	TGTGCCAGCAAAGACAGAGGCTACGAGCAGTACTTC
TRBV29-1	13	-	medium-sized	TRBJ2-7	CSAVDIEPYEQYF	TGCAGCGCCGTAGATATCGAGCCCTACGAGCAGTACTTC
TRBV6-6	14	-	-	TRBJ2-1	CASSYSQTGNEQFF	TGTGCCAGCAGTTACTCGCAGACTGGTAATGAGCAGTTCTTC
TRBV12-3/TRBV12-4	13	-	-	TRBJ2-3	CASSPETTDTQYF	TGTGCCAGCAGCCCAGAGACCACAGATACGCAGTATTTT
TRBV6-2/TRBV6-3	15	TRBD2	medium-sized	TRBJ2-1	CASSPGTSFYNEQFF	TGTGCCAGCAGTCCGGGGACTAGCTTCTACAATGAGCAGTTCTTC
TRBV7-6	14	-	few	TRBJ2-7	CASSPEDSSYEQYF	TGTGCCAGCAGCCCCGAGGACAGTTCCTACGAGCAGTACTTC
TRBV12-3/TRBV12-4	13	-	medium-sized	TRBJ1-1	CASSLGPNTEAFF	TGTGCCAGCAGTTTAGGTCCCAACACTGAAGCTTTCTTT
TRBV10-3	13	TRBD1	medium-sized	TRBJ1-2	CALQGDRTAGYTF	TGTGCCCTCCAGGGGGACAGGACTGCAGGCTACACCTTC
TRBV7-2	15	-	medium-sized	TRBJ2-1	CASSLGGALVHEQFF	TGTGCCAGCAGCTTAGGGGGGGCACTAGTCCATGAGCAGTTCTTC
TRBV7-2	18	-	-	TRBJ2-3	CASSLSASSPARTDTQYF	TGTGCCAGCAGCTTATCCGCCTCTTCCCCCGCTCGCACAGATACGCAGTATTTT
TRBV3-1	14	-	many	TRBJ2-3	CASSQDLRGDTQYF	TGTGCCAGCAGCCAAGATCTCCGTGGAGATACGCAGTATTTT
TRBV7-9	14	-	-	TRBJ2-5	CASSDPDYQETQYF	TGTGCCAGCAGCGACCCGGACTACCAAGAGACCCAGTACTTC
TRBV5-5	15	-	few	TRBJ2-5	CASSLGGGALETQYF	TGTGCCAGCAGCTTGGGAGGGGGGGCCTTGGAGACCCAGTACTTC
TRBV7-2	15	-	few	TRBJ1-4	CASSLVRGVDEKLFF	TGTGCCAGCAGCTTAGTGCGGGGGGTAGATGAAAAACTGTTTTTT
TRBV24-1	15	TRBD2	medium-sized	TRBJ2-3	CATSDSTTSEDTQYF	TGTGCCACCAGTGATTCGACCACTAGCGAAGATACGCAGTATTTT
TRBV20-1	14	-	many	TRBJ1-5	CSASEGRGNQPQHF	TGCAGTGCTTCGGAAGGCAGGGGCAATCAGCCCCAGCATTTT
TRBV5-1	15	-	medium-sized	TRBJ2-5	CASSLLGLYQETQYF	TGCGCCAGCAGCTTGCTAGGGCTGTACCAAGAGACCCAGTACTTC
TRBV6-1	14	TRBD1	medium-sized	TRBJ2-3	CASTRTGSADTQYF	TGTGCCAGCACCAGGACAGGGTCGGCAGATACGCAGTATTTT
TRBV27	12	-	medium-sized	TRBJ2-1	CASSRGYNEQFF	TGTGCCAGCAGTCGAGGGTACAATGAGCAGTTCTTC
TRBV5-1	14	-	many	TRBJ1-1	CASSTEDRRTEAFF	TGCGCCAGCAGTACCGAAGACAGGCGCACTGAAGCTTTCTTT
TRBV5-1	16	-	few	TRBJ2-1	CASSSHNRQVGNEQFF	TGCGCCAGCAGCTCCCATAACCGACAGGTGGGCAATGAGCAGTTCTTC
TRBV5-6	16	-	few	TRBJ1-2	CASSLFKAGSNYGYTF	TGTGCCAGCAGCTTGTTCAAGGCAGGGTCCAACTATGGCTACACCTTC
TRBV25-1	15	-	few	TRBJ1-5	CASSEQGGVNQPQHF	TGTGCCAGCAGTGAGCAAGGGGGGGTAAACCAGCCCCAGCATTTT